Each of the 12 T cell receptor beta chains below was sequenced from the same sample in a study of response to subunit inactivated influenza vaccine. TCRdb processed the RT-PCR reads anew with MiXCR; each CDR3 protein has one entry. The sample has hundreds of thousands of distinct CDR3 sequences, less than 30% seen once. Sequencing used CD4+ T cells sorted from PBMCs, obtained approximately 5 days after vaccination. The receptors were gathered from a man aged 50 to 59 who received an inactivated influenza vaccine.

Worth noting for this clonotype: The junction does not match germline at one end; this may be a read error. The genes are TRBV4-2 and TRBJ2-3; D unresolved. Germline values: CDR1 LGHNA, CDR2 YNFKEQ. There are 14 residues in the CDR3. The CDR3: CPSSQDRVLDTQYF. In DNA form, the CDR3 reads TGTCCCAGCAGCCAAGATCGGGTCTTAGATACGCAGTATTTT.

CDR3 region: CASSILGQGRETQYF. The CDR3 region has the DNA TGTGCCAGCAGCATATTGGGACAGGGTAGAGAGACCCAGTACTTC. This chain connects TRBV11-1 to TRBJ2-5; 9 bases fit TRBD1. V was pared by 5 bases and J by 4 bases, with 8 bases of the junction left unmatched. CDR1 SGHAT and CDR2 FQDESV come from the germline V gene (reference sequence). The length of the CDR3 is 15 residues.

V gene TRBV12-3 or TRBV12-4 combines with J gene TRBJ1-6, with 7 positions matching TRBD1. Trimming cost V 6 bases and J 11 bases; bases outside gene matches: 7. CDR3 length: 13 residues. CDR3 loop: CASSPGQAAPLHF. DNA for the CDR3: TGTGCCAGCAGCCCCGGACAGGCGGCACCCCTCCACTTT.

This rearrangement joins TRBV28 to TRBJ1-6, with D possibly TRBD1 on 6 matching bases. Germline-derived CDR1 and CDR2 are MDHEN and SYDVKM. This CDR3 is 15 amino acids long. Between the trimmed V and J ends, which lost 7 bases and 7 bases, there was a span of 17 bases. The CDR3 region is CASTRPTGLNSPLHF. CDR3 bases: TGTGCCAGCACCCGCCCGACAGGCTTAAATTCACCCCTCCACTTT.

This clonotype has more than one count but fewer than ten. The V and J genes are TRBV28 and TRBJ2-7; TRBD1 matches at 12 bases. The ends lost 6 bases at V and 6 bases at J; junction bases unmatched: 6. Germline-derived CDR1 and CDR2 are MDHEN and SYDVKM. CDR3 length equals 14 residues. The CDR3 sequence: CASSPGTGGPEQYF. The CDR3 nucleotides are TGTGCCAGCAGCCCCGGGACAGGGGGCCCCGAGCAGTACTTC.

The chain has TRBV18 and TRBJ1-1; D is uncertain. CDR3 size: 13 residues. Germline assignment: CDR1 KGHSH and CDR2 LQKENI. The V and J ends lost 0 bases and 5 bases respectively, with 7 bases between them. This CDR3 reads CASSPPVDTEAFF. The CDR3 DNA is TGTGCCAGCTCACCACCCGTTGATACTGAAGCTTTCTTT.

This clonotype occurred many times. The chain employs TRBV18 and TRBJ2-3; D is perhaps TRBD1 or TRBD2 (5 bases each). Per germline, CDR1 KGHSH and CDR2 LQKENI. This CDR3 spans 13 amino acids. Deletions cut 0 bases from V and 4 bases from J, with 5 bases between. CDR3 loop: CASSPPGADTQYF. The CDR3 coding sequence is TGTGCCAGCTCACCACCGGGGGCAGATACGCAGTATTTT.

The chain combines TRBV9 with TRBJ2-5, with a possible D match to TRBD2 (6 bases). Trimming cost V 2 bases and J 4 bases, with 9 bases left between them. The CDR3 loop spans 13 amino acids. Germline values: CDR1 SGDLS, CDR2 YYNGEE. The CDR3 spells CASSVGLRETQYF. DNA of the CDR3: TGTGCCAGCAGCGTGGGACTTCGAGAGACCCAGTACTTC. Using reference TRBV9 and TRBJ2-5 for the parts outside the CDR3, the full variable domain is DSGVTQTPKHLITATGQRVTLRCSPRSGDLSVYWYQQSLDQGLQFLIQYYNGEERAKGNILERFSAQQFPDLHSELNLSSLELGDSALYFCASSVGLRETQYFGPGTRLLVL.

The sample holds a few counts of this clonotype. J is TRBJ1-5 and V is TRBV24-1; the D gene is possibly TRBD1 (6 bases). Per the germline V gene, CDR1 is KGHDR and CDR2 is SFDVKD. The CDR3 covers 15 residues. V gave up 2 bases and J gave up 6 bases, with 13 bases separating them. The CDR3 nucleotides are TGTGCCACCAGTGATTCGGGCAGGGGTATTCAGCCCCAGCATTTT. Protein sequence: CATSDSGRGIQPQHF.

The chain combines TRBV5-1 with TRBJ2-3; 8 bases line up with TRBD2. CDR3 size: 13 residues. V shed 4 bases and J 6 bases; nucleotides not matched to a gene: 4. Germline CDR1 reads SGHRS; CDR2 reads YFSETQ. CDR3 sequence (DNA): TGCGCCAGCAGCCCTGCGGGGGGCGATACGCAGTATTTT. This translates into CASSPAGGDTQYF. The full variable domain, in which reference TRBV5-1 and TRBJ2-3 provide the parts outside the CDR3, is KAGVTQTPRYLIKTRGQQVTLSCSPISGHRSVSWYQQTPGQGLQFLFEYFSETQRNKGNFPGRFSGRQFSNSRSEMNVSTLELGDSALYLCASSPAGGDTQYFGPGTRLTVL.

This clonotype has a handful of counts. DNA of the CDR3: TGCAGTGCTATCCCTCAAGTACAAGAGACCCAGTACTTC. This encodes CSAIPQVQETQYF. V is TRBV20-1 and J is TRBJ2-5, with D unresolved. The CDR3 contains 13 residues. V was trimmed by 4 bases and J by 2 bases, leaving 11 bases between them. Germline V gene sequence: CDR1 DFQATT, CDR2 SNEGSKA (reference sequence).

The rearrangement joins TRBV5-1 to TRBJ2-3, with 11 bases that match TRBD1. V dropped 4 bases and J dropped 3; count of bases not matched to a gene: 10. Germline V gene sequence: CDR1 SGHRS, CDR2 YFSETQ. This CDR3 spans 17 amino acids. The CDR3 nucleotides read TGCGCCAGCAGCACTCGGACAGGGGGCTCCGGGACAGATACGCAGTATTTT. It encodes CASSTRTGGSGTDTQYF.